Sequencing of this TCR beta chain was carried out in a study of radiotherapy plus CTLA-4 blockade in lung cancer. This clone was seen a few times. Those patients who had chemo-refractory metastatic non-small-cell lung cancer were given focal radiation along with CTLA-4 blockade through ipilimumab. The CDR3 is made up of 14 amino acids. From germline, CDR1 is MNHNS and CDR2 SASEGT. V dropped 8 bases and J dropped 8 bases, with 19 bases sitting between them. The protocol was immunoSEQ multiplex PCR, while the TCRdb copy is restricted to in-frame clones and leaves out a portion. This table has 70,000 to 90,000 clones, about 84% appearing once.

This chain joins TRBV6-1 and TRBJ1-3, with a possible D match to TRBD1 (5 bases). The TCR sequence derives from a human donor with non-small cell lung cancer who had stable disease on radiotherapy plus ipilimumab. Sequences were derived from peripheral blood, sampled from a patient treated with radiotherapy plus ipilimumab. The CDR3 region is CASRQRGPGDTIYF. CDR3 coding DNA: TGTGCCAGCCGACAGCGTGGGCCGGGGGACACCATATATTTT.